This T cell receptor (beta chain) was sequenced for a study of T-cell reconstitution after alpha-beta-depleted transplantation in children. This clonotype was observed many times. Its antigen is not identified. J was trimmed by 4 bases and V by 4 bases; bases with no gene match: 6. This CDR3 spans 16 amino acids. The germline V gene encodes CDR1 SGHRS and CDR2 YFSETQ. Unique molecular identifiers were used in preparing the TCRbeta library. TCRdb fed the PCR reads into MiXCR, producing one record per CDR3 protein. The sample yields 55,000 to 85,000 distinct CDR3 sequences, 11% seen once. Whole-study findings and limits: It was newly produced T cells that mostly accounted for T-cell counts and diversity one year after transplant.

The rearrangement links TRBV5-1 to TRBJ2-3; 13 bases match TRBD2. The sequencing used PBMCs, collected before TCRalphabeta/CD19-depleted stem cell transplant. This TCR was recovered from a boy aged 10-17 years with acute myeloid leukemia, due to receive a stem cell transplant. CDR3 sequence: CASSARTSGSPDTQYF. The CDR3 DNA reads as TGCGCCAGCAGCGCCCGGACTAGCGGGAGCCCAGATACGCAGTATTTT. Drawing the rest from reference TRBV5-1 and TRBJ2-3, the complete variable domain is KAGVTQTPRYLIKTRGQQVTLSCSPISGHRSVSWYQQTPGQGLQFLFEYFSETQRNKGNFPGRFSGRQFSNSRSEMNVSTLELGDSALYLCASSARTSGSPDTQYFGPGTRLTVL.